Sequencing of this T cell receptor (beta chain) was carried out in a study of shared clonotypes between healthy human individuals. General study results and limits: Tissue TCR repertoires likely differ from these blood-only repertoires.

This CDR3 region has 14 residues. Germline V lookup: CDR1 MNHEY, CDR2 SVGAGI. As handled by the study authors: For the immunoSEQ data, sequences were junction-only without quality scores, so filtering differed. Clones were read by immunoSEQ multiplex PCR, and TCRdb kept only the in-frame ones, dropping some. The D gene and trimming were derived from the DNA, and the V and J assignments and clone size from that table. The sample holds about a million clones, roughly 80% seen once. Details on this clone: Its specificity is unknown. The junction and the germline gene differ at one end; a read error may be behind it. The same CDR3 arises from other DNA sequences in this sample as well.

The sample consisted of memory CD4+ T cells from PBMCs. The subset is: CD45RA-negative fraction. This clonotype was sampled from a young man in good health. Some clones in this sample may be carry-over from other donors' samples. V and J are TRBV6-5 and TRBJ1-4; D is ambiguous. The CDR3 DNA reads as TGTGCCAGCAGTCTCGGTTGGACTAATGAGAAACTGTTTTTT. The encoded protein is CASSLGWTNEKLFF.